Sequencing of this TCR beta chain was carried out in a study of control samples from healthy donors and cancer patients. Germline V gene data show CDR1 as SEHNR and CDR2 as FQNEAQ (reference sequence). Trimming removed 2 bases at V and 4 bases at J, with 17 bases between. The length of the CDR3 is 16 residues. Profiling relied on immunoSEQ multiplex PCR, and the TCRdb table lists in-frame clones only, not all of them. The table records about 140,000 clones, around 90% of them present only once. Sequenced: blood. V and J are TRBV7-9 and TRBJ1-2, with no clear D. This receptor was obtained from a man aged 25-40 years in good health. The CDR3 nucleotides are TGTGCCAGCAGCTTAACGACCCAACACACTTTCTATGGCTACACCTTC. This gives the protein CASSLTTQHTFYGYTF.